The source of this T cell receptor (beta chain) is a study of breast tumors, draining lymph nodes, adjacent tissues. Regarding the study as a whole: Tumors had less TCR diversity than lymph nodes, more than nontumor tissue. Luminal-like breast cancer showed significantly higher tumor–nontumor repertoire similarity than basal-like. Findings are consistent with lymph node origin and intratumoral expansion of most tumor T cells.

TCRdb reprocessed the multiplex PCR reads via MiXCR and lists one record per CDR3 protein. The table lists 100,000 or so distinct CDR3 sequences, around 20% of them singletons, with roughly 1.3% in the top ten. Breast cancer patients provided tissue from their axillary draining lymph nodes. V was shortened by 2 bases and J by 11 bases, with 13 bases between the two germline ends. This CDR3 has 13 amino acids. Germline V lookup: CDR1 ENHRY, CDR2 SYGVKD. This clonotype has at least ten counts. Its antigen is unidentified. The sequenced sample was axillary lymph node tissue. The sequence came from a female donor with breast cancer. Some clones in this sample may be carry-over from other donors' samples. The chain links TRBV10-3 to TRBJ1-5, with D unresolved. DNA of the CDR3: TGTGCCATCAGTGAGAAGCGGGATACGGCCCAGCATTTT. It translates to CAISEKRDTAQHF.